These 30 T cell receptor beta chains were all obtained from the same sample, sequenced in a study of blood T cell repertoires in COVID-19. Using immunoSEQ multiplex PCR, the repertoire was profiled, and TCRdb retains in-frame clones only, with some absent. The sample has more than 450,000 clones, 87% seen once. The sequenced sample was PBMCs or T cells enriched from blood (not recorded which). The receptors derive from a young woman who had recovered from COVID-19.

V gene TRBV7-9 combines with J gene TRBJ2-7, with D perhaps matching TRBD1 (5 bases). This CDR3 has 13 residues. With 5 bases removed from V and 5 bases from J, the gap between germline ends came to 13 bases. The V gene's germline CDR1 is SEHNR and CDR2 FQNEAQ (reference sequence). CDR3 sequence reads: CASSPGFSNEQYF. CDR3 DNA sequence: TGTGCCAGCAGCCCAGGGTTTTCGAACGAGCAGTACTTC.

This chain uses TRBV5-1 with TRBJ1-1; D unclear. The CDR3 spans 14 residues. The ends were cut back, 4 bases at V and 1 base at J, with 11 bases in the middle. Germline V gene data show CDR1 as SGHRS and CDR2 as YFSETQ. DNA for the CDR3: TGCGCCAGCAGCCAGGATACAGAGAACACTGAAGCTTTCTTT. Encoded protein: CASSQDTENTEAFF.

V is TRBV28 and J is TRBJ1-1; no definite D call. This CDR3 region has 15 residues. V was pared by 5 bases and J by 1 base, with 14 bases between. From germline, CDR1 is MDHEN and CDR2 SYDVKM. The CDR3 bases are TGTGCCAGCAGTCCTGGGGAGGTGGGGAACACTGAAGCTTTCTTT. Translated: CASSPGEVGNTEAFF. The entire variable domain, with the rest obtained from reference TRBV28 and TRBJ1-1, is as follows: DVKVTQSSRYLVKRTGEKVFLECVQDMDHENMFWYRQDPGLGLRLIYFSYDVKMKEKGDIPEGYSVSREKKERFSLILESASTNQTSMYLCASSPGEVGNTEAFFGQGTRLTVV.

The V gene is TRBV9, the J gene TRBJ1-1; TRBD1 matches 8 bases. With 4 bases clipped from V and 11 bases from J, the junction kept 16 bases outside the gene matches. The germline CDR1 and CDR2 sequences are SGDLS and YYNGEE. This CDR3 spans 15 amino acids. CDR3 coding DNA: TGTGCCAGCAGCTCCAAATCAACGGACAGGGATCGGGCTTTCTTT. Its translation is CASSSKSTDRDRAFF. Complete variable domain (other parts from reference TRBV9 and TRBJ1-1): DSGVTQTPKHLITATGQRVTLRCSPRSGDLSVYWYQQSLDQGLQFLIQYYNGEERAKGNILERFSAQQFPDLHSELNLSSLELGDSALYFCASSSKSTDRDRAFFGQGTRLTVV.

This chain's CDR3 is CASSSQRDRNEKLFF. DNA of the CDR3: TGTGCCAGCAGCTCTCAGCGGGACAGGAATGAAAAACTGTTTTTT. V is TRBV7-9 and J is TRBJ1-4, with TRBD1 identical over 8 bases. V trimming: 4 bases; J trimming: 5 bases; junction bases outside the gene matches: 6. The CDR3 has 15 amino acids. CDR1 is SEHNR, CDR2 FQNEAQ, per germline (reference sequence).

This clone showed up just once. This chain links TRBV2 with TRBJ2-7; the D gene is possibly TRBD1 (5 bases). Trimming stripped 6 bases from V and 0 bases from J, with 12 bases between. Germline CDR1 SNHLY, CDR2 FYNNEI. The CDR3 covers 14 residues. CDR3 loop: CASRRTYLSYEQYF. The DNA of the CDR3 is TGTGCCAGCAGGAGGACATACCTCTCCTACGAGCAGTACTTC.

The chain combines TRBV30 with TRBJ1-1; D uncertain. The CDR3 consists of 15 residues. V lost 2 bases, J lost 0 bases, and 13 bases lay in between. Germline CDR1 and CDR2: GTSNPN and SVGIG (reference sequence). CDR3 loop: CAWSLDNTLNTEAFF. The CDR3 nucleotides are TGTGCCTGGAGTCTAGATAACACACTGAACACTGAAGCTTTCTTT.

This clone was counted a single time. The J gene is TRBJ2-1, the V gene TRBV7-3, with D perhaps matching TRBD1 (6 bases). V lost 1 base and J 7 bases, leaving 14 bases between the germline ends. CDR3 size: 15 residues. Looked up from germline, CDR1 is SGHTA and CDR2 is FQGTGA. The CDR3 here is CASSLILGAKNEQFF. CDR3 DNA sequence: TGTGCCAGCAGCTTAATTTTGGGGGCGAAAAATGAGCAGTTCTTC. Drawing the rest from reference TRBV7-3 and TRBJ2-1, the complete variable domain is GAGVSQTPSNKVTEKGKYVELRCDPISGHTALYWYRQSLGQGPEFLIYFQGTGAADDSGLPNDRFFAVRPEGSVSTLKIQRTERGDSAVYLCASSLILGAKNEQFFGPGTRLTVL.

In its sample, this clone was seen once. The CDR3, as DNA: TGTGCCATCTCCGGGGGGTACTCCTACGAGCAGTACTTC. It encodes CAISGGYSYEQYF. This sequence joins TRBV6-6 and TRBJ2-7; 7 positions match TRBD2. The germline V gene has CDR1 MNHNY and CDR2 SVGAGI (reference sequence). With 10 bases clipped from V and 0 bases from J, the junction kept 6 bases outside the gene matches. The CDR3 runs to 13 residues.

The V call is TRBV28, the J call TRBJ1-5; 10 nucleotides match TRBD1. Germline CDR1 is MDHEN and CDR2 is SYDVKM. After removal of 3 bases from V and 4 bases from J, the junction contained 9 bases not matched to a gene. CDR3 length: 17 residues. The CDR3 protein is CASSLTRDRGMNQPQHF. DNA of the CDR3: TGTGCCAGCAGTTTGACCCGGGACAGGGGAATGAATCAGCCCCAGCATTTT. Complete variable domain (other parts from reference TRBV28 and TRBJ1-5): DVKVTQSSRYLVKRTGEKVFLECVQDMDHENMFWYRQDPGLGLRLIYFSYDVKMKEKGDIPEGYSVSREKKERFSLILESASTNQTSMYLCASSLTRDRGMNQPQHFGDGTRLSIL.

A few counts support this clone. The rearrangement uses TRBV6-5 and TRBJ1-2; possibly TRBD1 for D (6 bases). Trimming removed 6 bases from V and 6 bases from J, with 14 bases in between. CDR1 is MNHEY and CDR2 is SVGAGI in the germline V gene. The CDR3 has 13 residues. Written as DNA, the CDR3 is TGTGCCAGCAGCGGACAGTTCCGGAATGGCTACACCTTC. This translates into CASSGQFRNGYTF.

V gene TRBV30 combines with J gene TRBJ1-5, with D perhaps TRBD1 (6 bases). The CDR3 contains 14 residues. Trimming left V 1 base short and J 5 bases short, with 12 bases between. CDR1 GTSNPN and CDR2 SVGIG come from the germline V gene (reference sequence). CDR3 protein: CAWSGGRSDQPQHF. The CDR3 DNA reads TGTGCCTGGAGTGGGGGGCGTTCTGATCAGCCCCAGCATTTT.

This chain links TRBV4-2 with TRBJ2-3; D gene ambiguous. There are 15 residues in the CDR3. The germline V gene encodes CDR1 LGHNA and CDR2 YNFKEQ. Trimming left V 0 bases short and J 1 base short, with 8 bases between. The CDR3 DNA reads TGTGCCAGCAGCCAAGAAGGTGAGGGCACAGATACGCAGTATTTT. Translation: CASSQEGEGTDTQYF.

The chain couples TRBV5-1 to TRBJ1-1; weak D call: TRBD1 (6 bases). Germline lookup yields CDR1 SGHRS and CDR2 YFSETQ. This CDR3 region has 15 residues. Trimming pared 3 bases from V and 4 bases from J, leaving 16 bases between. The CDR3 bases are TGCGCCAGCAGCTCCACTACAGGGAGGGGCACTGAAGCTTTCTTT. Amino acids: CASSSTTGRGTEAFF.

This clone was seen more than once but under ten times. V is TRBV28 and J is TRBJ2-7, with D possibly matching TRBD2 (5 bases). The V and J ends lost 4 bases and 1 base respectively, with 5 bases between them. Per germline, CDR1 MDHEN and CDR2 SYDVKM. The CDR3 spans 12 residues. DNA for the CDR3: TGTGCCAGCAGTTCGGGGTCCTACGAGCAGTACTTC. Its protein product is CASSSGSYEQYF.

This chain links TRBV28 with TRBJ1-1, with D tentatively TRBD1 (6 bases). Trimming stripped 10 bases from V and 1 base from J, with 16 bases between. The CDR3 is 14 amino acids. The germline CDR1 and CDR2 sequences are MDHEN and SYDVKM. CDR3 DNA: TGTGCCATCCAGGGGTCCGGTGAGAACACTGAAGCTTTCTTT. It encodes CAIQGSGENTEAFF. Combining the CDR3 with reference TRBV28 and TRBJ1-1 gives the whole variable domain DVKVTQSSRYLVKRTGEKVFLECVQDMDHENMFWYRQDPGLGLRLIYFSYDVKMKEKGDIPEGYSVSREKKERFSLILESASTNQTSMYLCAIQGSGENTEAFFGQGTRLTVV.

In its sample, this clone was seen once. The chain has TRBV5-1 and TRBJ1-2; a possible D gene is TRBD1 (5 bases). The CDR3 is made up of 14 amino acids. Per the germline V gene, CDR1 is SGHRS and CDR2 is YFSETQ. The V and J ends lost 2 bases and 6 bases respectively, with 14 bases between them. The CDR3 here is CASSLFPRVDGYTF. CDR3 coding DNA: TGCGCCAGCAGCTTATTTCCCAGGGTAGATGGCTACACCTTC.

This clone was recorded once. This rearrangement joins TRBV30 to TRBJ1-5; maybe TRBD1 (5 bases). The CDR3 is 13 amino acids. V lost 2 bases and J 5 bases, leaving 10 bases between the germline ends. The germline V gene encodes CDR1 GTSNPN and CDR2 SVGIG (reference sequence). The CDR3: CAWSSGRDQPQHF. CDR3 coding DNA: TGTGCCTGGAGTTCAGGGAGGGATCAGCCCCAGCATTTT.

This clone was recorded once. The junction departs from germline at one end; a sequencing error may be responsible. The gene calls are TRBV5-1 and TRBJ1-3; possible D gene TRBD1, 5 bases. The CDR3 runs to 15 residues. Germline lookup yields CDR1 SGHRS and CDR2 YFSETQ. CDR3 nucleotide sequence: TGCACCAGCAGCCAGGGTGGCGGCTCTGGAAACACCATATATTTT. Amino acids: CTSSQGGGSGNTIYF.

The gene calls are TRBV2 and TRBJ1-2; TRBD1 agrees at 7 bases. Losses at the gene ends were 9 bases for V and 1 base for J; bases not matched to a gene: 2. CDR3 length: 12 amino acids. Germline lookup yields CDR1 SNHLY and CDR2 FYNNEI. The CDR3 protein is CARRQGNYGYTF. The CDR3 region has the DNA TGTGCCAGAAGACAGGGTAACTATGGCTACACCTTC.

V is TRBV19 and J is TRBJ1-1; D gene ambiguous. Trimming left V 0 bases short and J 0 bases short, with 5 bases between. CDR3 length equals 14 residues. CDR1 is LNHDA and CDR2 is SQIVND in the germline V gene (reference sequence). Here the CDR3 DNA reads TGTGCCAGTAGTATAGATCCTGTGAACACTGAAGCTTTCTTT. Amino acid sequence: CASSIDPVNTEAFF.

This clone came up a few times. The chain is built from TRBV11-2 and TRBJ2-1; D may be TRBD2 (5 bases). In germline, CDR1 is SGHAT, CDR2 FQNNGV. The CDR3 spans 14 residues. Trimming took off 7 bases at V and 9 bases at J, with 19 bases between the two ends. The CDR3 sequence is CASNPLRDWREQFF. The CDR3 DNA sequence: TGTGCCAGCAACCCCTTGAGGGATTGGCGTGAGCAGTTCTTC.

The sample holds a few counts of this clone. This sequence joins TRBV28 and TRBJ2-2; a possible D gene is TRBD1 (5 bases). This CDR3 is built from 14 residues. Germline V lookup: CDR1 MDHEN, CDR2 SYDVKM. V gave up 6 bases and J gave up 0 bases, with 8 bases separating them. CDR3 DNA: TGTGCCAGCAGGTGGGGCTCGAACACCGGGGAGCTGTTTTTT. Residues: CASRWGSNTGELFF.

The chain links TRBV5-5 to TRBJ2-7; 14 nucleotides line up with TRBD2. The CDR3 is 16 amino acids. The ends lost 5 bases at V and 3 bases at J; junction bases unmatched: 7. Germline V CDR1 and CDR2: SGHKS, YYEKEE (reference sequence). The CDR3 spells CASRMGLAGANYEQYF. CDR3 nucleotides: TGTGCCAGCAGAATGGGACTAGCGGGGGCCAACTACGAGCAGTACTTC.

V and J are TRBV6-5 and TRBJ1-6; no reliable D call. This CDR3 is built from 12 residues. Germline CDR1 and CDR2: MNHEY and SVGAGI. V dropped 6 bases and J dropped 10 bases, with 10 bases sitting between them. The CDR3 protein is CASREVGSPLHF. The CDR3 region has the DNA TGTGCCAGCAGGGAGGTAGGATCACCCCTCCACTTT.

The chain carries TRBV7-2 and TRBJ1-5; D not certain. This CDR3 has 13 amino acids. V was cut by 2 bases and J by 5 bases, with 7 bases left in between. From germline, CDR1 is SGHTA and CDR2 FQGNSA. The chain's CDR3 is CASSLKSDQPQHF. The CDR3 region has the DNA TGTGCCAGCAGCTTAAAGTCGGATCAGCCCCAGCATTTT.

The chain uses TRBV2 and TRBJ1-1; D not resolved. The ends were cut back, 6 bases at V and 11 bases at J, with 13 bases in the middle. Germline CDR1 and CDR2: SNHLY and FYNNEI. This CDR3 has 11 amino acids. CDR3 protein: CASSLDGGAFF. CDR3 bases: TGTGCCAGCAGCTTGGACGGCGGGGCTTTCTTT.

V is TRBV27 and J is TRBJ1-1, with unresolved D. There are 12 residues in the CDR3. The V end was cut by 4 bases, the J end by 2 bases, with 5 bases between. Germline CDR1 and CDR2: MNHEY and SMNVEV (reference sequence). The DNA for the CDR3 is TGTGCCAGCAGTTCGGGTAACACTGAAGCTTTCTTT. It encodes CASSSGNTEAFF.

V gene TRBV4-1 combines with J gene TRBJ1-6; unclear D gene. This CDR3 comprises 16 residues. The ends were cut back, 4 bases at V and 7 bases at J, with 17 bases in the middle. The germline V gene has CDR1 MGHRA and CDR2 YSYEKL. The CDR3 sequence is CASSRGYSGTNSPLHF. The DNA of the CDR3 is TGCGCCAGCAGCCGCGGGTACTCCGGAACGAATTCACCCCTCCACTTT.

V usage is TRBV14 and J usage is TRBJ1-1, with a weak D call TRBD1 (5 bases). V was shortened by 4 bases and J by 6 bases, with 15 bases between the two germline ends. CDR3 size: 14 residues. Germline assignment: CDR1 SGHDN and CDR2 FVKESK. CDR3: CASSRAGMRPEAFF. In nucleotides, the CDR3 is TGTGCCAGCAGCCGAGCAGGGATGAGGCCTGAAGCTTTCTTT.